Here is one T cell receptor beta chain with its context. The sample originates from a study of identical twins. In TCRdb, the 5' RACE reads were re-called with MiXCR into one record per CDR3 protein. The top ten clones hold more than 0.8% of a sample with around 480,000 distinct CDR3 sequences, approximately 14% of them seen once. These same data were also listed under a study on yellow fever vaccine responses in identical twins.

Sequencing was done on a sample of CD4+ T cells sorted from blood. This TCR was sampled from a woman under 30 in good health.

The CDR3 protein is CASTPAWGASNEQFF. The CDR3 DNA reads TGTGCCAGCACCCCAGCGTGGGGGGCAAGCAATGAGCAGTTCTTC. The chain is built from TRBV6-1 and TRBJ2-1; D possibly matches TRBD1 or TRBD2 (6 bases each). Trimming stripped 7 bases from V and 6 bases from J, with 19 bases between. The CDR3 has 15 amino acids. Germline CDR1 and CDR2: MNHNS and SASEGT.